This TCR beta chain was sequenced for a study of cytomegalovirus exposure and HLA in healthy donors. Study results and caveats: TCR beta sequences numbering more than 15,000 were associated with HLA alleles at 0.05 false discovery rate in a later analysis.

PCR primers comprised 60 Vbeta and 13 Jbeta primers. In the authors' workflow: Later reanalysis found 80 million or so unique TCR beta chains, roughly 9.9 million of them shared. TCRdb's copy holds only in-frame clones and misses some; the assay was immunoSEQ multiplex PCR. V and J calls and clone size are given by that table; D and trimming were obtained from the DNA. The sample consists of 160,000 or so clones, roughly 85% of them appearing once. The table lists this clone with a count of one. Its antigen is currently unknown. Germline loops: CDR1 SNHLY, CDR2 FYNNEI. The CDR3 consists of 13 residues. Between the trimmed V and J ends, which lost 8 bases and 9 bases, there was a span of 14 bases.

This receptor was taken from a woman aged 40 to 49 in good health and CMV-seronegative. This chain joins TRBV2 and TRBJ1-6, with D unclear. Specimen: PBMCs. As DNA, the CDR3 is TGTGCCAGCGAGGAGCCGAATGGTTCACCCCTCCACTTT. This translates into CASEEPNGSPLHF.